This TCR beta chain appears in the sequencing data of a study of blood T cell repertoires in COVID-19. Study as a whole: Samples of COVID-19 (acute and convalescent) were obtained from the United States, Italy and Spain. Nucleic acid was either cDNA or gDNA, and it came from T cells, B-cell-depleted T cells, or PBMCs.

Study processing details: Reference gene primer amplification yielded estimated nucleated cell counts. Data came from immunoSEQ multiplex PCR; TCRdb stores just in-frame clones and leaves some out. That table is the source of V, J and clone size, and D and trimming were worked out from the DNA. The table includes 85,000 to 120,000 clones, around 80% detected once. There are 17 residues in the CDR3. From germline, CDR1 is SGHTA and CDR2 FQGNSA. V shed 1 base, J shed 1 base, and the junction held 7 bases outside the gene matches. During active infection, Seattle patients enrolled and were then monitored through disease.

The rearrangement links TRBV7-2 to TRBJ2-3; 8 bases are shared with TRBD1. This TCR derives from an elderly man with COVID-19, enrolled during active disease. Material: peripheral blood. As DNA, the CDR3 is TGTGCCAGCAGCTTAGGGTATCCGGGACAGGGCACAGATACGCAGTATTTT. Its protein product is CASSLGYPGQGTDTQYF.